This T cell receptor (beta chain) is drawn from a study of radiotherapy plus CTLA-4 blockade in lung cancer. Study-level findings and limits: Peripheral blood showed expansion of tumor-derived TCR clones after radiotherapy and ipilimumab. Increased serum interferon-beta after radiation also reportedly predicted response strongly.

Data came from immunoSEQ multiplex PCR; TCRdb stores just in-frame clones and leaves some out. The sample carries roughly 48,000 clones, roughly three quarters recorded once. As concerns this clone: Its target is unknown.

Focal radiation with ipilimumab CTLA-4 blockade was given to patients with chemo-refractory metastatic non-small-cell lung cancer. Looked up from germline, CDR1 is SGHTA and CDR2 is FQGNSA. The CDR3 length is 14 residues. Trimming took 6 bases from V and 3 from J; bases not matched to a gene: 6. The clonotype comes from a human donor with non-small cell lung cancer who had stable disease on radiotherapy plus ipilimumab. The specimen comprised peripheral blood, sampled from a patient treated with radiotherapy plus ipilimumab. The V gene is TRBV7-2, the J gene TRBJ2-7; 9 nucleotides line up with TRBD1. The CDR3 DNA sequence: TGTGCCAGCAGTTCCGGGACAGGGTACTACGAGCAGTACTTC. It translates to CASSSGTGYYEQYF.